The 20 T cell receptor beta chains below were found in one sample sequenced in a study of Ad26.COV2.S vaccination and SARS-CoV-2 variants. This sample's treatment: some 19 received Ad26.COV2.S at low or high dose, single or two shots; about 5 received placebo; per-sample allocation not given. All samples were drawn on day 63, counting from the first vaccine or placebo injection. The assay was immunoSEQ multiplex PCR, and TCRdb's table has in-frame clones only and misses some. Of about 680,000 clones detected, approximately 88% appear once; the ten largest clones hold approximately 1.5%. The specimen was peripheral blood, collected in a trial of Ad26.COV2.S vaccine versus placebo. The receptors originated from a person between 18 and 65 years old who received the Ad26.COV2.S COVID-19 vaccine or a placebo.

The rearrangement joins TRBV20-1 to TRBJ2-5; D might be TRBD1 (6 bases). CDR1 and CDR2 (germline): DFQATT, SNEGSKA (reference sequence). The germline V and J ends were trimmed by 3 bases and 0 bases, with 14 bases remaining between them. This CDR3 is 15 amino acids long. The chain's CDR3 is CSASVSGVYQETQYF. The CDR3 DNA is TGCAGTGCTAGTGTTTCAGGGGTGTACCAAGAGACCCAGTACTTC.

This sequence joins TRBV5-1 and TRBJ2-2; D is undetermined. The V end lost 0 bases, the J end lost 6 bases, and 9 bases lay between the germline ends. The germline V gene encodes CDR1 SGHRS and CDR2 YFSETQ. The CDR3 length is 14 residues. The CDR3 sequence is CASSLVSESGELFF. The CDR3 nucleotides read TGCGCCAGCAGCTTGGTCTCGGAATCCGGGGAGCTGTTTTTT.

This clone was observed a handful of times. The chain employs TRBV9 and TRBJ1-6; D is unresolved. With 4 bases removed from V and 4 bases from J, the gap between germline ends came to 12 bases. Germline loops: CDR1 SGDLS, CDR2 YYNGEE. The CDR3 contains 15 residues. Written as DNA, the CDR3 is TGTGCCAGCAGCCCTAGGGAAGGATATAATTCACCCCTCCACTTT. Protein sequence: CASSPREGYNSPLHF. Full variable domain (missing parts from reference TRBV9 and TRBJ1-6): DSGVTQTPKHLITATGQRVTLRCSPRSGDLSVYWYQQSLDQGLQFLIQYYNGEERAKGNILERFSAQQFPDLHSELNLSSLELGDSALYFCASSPREGYNSPLHFGNGTRLTVT.

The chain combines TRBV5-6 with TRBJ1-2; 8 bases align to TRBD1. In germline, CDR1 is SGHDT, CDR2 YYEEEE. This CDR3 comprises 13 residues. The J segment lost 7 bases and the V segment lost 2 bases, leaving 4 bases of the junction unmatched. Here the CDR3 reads CASSFGQGSGYTF. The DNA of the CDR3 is TGTGCCAGCAGCTTCGGACAGGGAAGTGGCTACACCTTC.

The chain's CDR3 is CASTKMGAGTITGELFF. The CDR3 DNA reads as TGTGCCAGTACTAAGATGGGGGCCGGGACAATCACCGGGGAGCTGTTTTTT. The chain combines TRBV19 with TRBJ2-2; D possibly corresponds to TRBD1 (6 bases). CDR1 is LNHDA, CDR2 SQIVND, per germline (reference sequence). The CDR3 is made up of 17 amino acids. Trimming shortened V by 7 bases and J by 4 bases, and 22 bases separated the two germline ends.

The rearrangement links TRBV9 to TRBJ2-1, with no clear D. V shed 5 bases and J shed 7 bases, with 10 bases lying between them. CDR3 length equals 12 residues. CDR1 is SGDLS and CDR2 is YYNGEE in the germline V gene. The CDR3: CASSQDPNEQFF. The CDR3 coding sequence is TGTGCCAGCAGTCAGGACCCGAATGAGCAGTTCTTC.

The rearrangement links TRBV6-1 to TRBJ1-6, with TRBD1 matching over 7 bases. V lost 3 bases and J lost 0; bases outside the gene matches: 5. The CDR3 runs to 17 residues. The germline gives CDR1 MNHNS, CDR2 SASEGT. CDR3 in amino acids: CASSDGQDLSYNSPLHF. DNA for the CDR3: TGTGCCAGCAGTGATGGACAGGACCTCTCCTATAATTCACCCCTCCACTTT.

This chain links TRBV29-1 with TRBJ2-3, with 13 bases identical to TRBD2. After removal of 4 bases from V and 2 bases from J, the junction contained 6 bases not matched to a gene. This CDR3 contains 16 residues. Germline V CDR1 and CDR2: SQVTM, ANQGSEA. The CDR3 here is CSVGGTSGTLTDTQYF. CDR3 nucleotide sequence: TGCAGCGTTGGTGGGACTAGCGGGACACTCACAGATACGCAGTATTTT.

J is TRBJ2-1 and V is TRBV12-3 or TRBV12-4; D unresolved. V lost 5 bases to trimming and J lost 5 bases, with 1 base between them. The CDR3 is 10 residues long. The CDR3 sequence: CASSHNEQFF. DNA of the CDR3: TGTGCCAGCAGTCACAATGAGCAGTTCTTC.

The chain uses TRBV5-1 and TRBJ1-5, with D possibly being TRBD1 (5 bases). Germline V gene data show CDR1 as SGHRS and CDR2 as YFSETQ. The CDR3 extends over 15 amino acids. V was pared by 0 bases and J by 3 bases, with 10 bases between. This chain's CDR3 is CASSLEGAPNQPQHF. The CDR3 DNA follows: TGCGCCAGCAGCTTGGAAGGGGCGCCCAATCAGCCCCAGCATTTT.

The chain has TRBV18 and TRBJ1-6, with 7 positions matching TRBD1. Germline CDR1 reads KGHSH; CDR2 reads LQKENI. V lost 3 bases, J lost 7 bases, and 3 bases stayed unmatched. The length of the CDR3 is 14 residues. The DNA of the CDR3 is TGTGCCAGCTCACCCCGGGACAGAAATTCACCCCTCCACTTT. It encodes CASSPRDRNSPLHF.

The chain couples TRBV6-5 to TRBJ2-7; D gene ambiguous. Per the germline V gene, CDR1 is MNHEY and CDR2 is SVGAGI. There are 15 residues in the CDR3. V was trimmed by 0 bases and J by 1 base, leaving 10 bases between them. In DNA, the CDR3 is TGTGCCAGCAGTTACTCGGCGCAACCTTCCTACGAGCAGTACTTC. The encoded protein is CASSYSAQPSYEQYF.

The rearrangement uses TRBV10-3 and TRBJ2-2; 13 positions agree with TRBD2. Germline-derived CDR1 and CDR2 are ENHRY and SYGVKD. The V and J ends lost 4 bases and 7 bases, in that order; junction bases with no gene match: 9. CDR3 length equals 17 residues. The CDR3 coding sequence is TGTGCCATCAGTGCCCCGGGACTAGCGGGACGGGGCGGGGAGCTGTTTTTT. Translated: CAISAPGLAGRGGELFF.

CDR3 coding DNA: TGTGCCAGCAGCGACCAAGACAGGGGGCGAGGTCCTAACGAGCAGTACTTC. Translation gives CASSDQDRGRGPNEQYF. The chain couples TRBV21-1 to TRBJ2-7; the D segment call TRBD1 is taken from the table without a DNA check. TRBV21-1 is designated a pseudogene. The CDR3 has 17 amino acids.

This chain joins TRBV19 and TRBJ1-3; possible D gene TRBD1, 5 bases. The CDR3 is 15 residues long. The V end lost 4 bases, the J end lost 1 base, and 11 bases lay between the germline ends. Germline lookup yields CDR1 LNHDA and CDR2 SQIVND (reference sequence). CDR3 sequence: CASSTPGTSGNTIYF. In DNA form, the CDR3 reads TGTGCCAGTAGTACACCAGGGACGTCTGGAAACACCATATATTTT.

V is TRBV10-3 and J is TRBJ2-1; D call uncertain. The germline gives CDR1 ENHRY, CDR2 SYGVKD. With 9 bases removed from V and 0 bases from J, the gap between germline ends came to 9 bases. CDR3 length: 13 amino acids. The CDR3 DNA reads TGTGCCATGGGTCGGAGCTCCTACAATGAGCAGTTCTTC. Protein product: CAMGRSSYNEQFF.

The CDR3 spells CATSRAQGVDEKLFF. Written as DNA, the CDR3 is TGTGCCACCAGCAGAGCCCAGGGGGTAGATGAAAAACTGTTTTTT. The rearrangement joins TRBV15 to TRBJ1-4, with TRBD1 matching 7 bases. V trimming: 1 base; J trimming: 6 bases; junction bases outside the gene matches: 5. This CDR3 has 15 amino acids. CDR1 and CDR2 from the germline V gene are LNHNV and YYDKDF (reference sequence).

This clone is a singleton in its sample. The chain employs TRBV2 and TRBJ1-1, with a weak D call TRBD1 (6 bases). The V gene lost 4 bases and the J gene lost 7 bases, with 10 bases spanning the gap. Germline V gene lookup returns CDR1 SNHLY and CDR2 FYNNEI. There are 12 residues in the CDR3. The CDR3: CASSVQGSEAFF. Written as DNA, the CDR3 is TGTGCCAGCAGTGTTCAGGGGAGTGAAGCTTTCTTT.

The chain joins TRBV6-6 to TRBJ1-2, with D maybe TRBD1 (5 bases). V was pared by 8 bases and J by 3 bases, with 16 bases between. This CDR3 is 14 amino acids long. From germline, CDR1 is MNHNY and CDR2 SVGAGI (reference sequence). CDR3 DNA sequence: TGTGCCAGCTTGCCCTCGGGGGGGGACTATGGCTACACCTTC. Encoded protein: CASLPSGGDYGYTF.

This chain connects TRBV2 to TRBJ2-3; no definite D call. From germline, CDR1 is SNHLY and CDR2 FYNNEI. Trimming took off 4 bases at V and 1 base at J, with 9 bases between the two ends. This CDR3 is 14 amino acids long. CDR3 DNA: TGTGCCAGCAGTGCACGGGCGGGCACAGATACGCAGTATTTT. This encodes CASSARAGTDTQYF.